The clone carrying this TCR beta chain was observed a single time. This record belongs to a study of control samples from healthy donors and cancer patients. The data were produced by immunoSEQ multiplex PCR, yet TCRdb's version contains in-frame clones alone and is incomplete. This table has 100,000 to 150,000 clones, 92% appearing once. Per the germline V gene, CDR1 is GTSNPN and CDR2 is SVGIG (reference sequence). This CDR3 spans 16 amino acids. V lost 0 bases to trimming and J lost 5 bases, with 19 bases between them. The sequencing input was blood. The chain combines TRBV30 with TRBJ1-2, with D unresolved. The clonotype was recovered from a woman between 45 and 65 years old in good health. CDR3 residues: CAWSVLRVQDMYGYTF. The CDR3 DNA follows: TGTGCCTGGAGTGTACTCCGGGTACAAGATATGTATGGCTACACCTTC.